This entry lists 26 T cell receptor beta chains sequenced from one sample in a study of control samples from healthy donors and cancer patients. Repertoires were generated with immunoSEQ multiplex PCR, while TCRdb's copy carries only in-frame clones and drops some. Of about 160,000 clones in the sample, over 90% were seen once. The sequencing sample was made of blood. The source is a woman in her twenties or thirties in good health.

The chain carries TRBV28 and TRBJ1-5; D remains ambiguous. CDR3 length equals 10 residues. Trimming took 8 bases from V and 6 from J, leaving 5 bases between them. Germline CDR1 MDHEN, CDR2 SYDVKM. The CDR3 sequence is CASGRQPQHF. CDR3 sequence (DNA): TGTGCCAGCGGACGTCAGCCCCAGCATTTT.

The J gene is TRBJ1-6, the V gene TRBV12-3 or TRBV12-4; D remains ambiguous. This CDR3 spans 11 amino acids. V was clipped by 8 bases and J by 7 bases, with 6 bases between them. CDR3: CASGVNSPLHF. In DNA, the CDR3 is TGTGCCAGCGGGGTGAATTCACCCCTCCACTTT.

The genes are TRBV7-9 and TRBJ1-6, with a tentative D call TRBD1 (6 bases). V was clipped by 3 bases and J by 2 bases, with 11 bases between them. Germline CDR1 reads SEHNR; CDR2 reads FQNEAQ (reference sequence). The CDR3 loop spans 16 amino acids. CDR3 DNA: TGTGCCAGCAGCTTGGGGGGGCATCCCTATAATTCACCCCTCCACTTT. This sequence encodes CASSLGGHPYNSPLHF.

The V gene is TRBV5-1, the J gene TRBJ1-1, with D maybe TRBD1 (5 bases). CDR1 is SGHRS and CDR2 is YFSETQ in the germline V gene. Trimming cost V 0 bases and J 0 bases, with 21 bases left between them. CDR3 length equals 19 residues. Here the CDR3 DNA reads TGCGCCAGCAGCTTGGGGGCGTGGGGGGTCAAGGAACTGAACACTGAAGCTTTCTTT. The encoded protein is CASSLGAWGVKELNTEAFF.

The chain recombines TRBV19 with TRBJ1-2; 7 bases align to TRBD1. The CDR3 covers 16 residues. CDR1 and CDR2 from the germline V gene are LNHDA and SQIVND (reference sequence). Losses at the gene ends were 5 bases for V and 4 bases for J; bases not matched to a gene: 13. Here the CDR3 reads CASSLVLTGSAYGYTF. The CDR3 DNA reads as TGTGCCAGTAGTCTCGTCCTGACAGGGTCTGCCTATGGCTACACCTTC. The whole variable domain, remainder taken from reference TRBV19 and TRBJ1-2, is DGGITQSPKYLFRKEGQNVTLSCEQNLNHDAMYWYRQDPGQGLRLIYYSQIVNDFQKGDIAEGYSVSREKKESFPLTVTSAQKNPTAFYLCASSLVLTGSAYGYTFGSGTRLTVV.

V and J are TRBV3-1 (or the pseudogene TRBV3-2) and TRBJ1-2; D is unresolved. Germline V gene sequence: CDR1 LGHDT, CDR2 YNNKEL (reference sequence). Trimming took off 4 bases at V and 2 bases at J, with 11 bases between the two ends. The CDR3 runs to 14 residues. The CDR3 sequence: CASSPTTENYGYTF. Here the CDR3 DNA reads TGTGCCAGCAGCCCTACCACAGAGAACTATGGCTACACCTTC.

V gene TRBV15 combines with J gene TRBJ1-1, with D unclear. V dropped 1 base and J dropped 3 bases, with 6 bases sitting between them. CDR3 length: 13 residues. From germline, CDR1 is LNHNV and CDR2 YYDKDF (reference sequence). This CDR3 is CATSRVIDTEAFF. The DNA for the CDR3 is TGTGCCACCAGCAGAGTCATAGACACTGAAGCTTTCTTT.

The CDR3, as DNA: TGTGCCAGCAGTTTATCGGGGGCCGTTGGTTCACCCCTCCACTTT. It specifies CASSLSGAVGSPLHF. The J gene is TRBJ1-6, the V gene TRBV28; a weak D match, TRBD1 (6 bases). Between the trimmed V and J ends, which lost 1 base and 9 bases, there was a span of 13 bases. This CDR3 has 15 residues. Germline CDR1 and CDR2: MDHEN and SYDVKM.

This sequence joins TRBV3-1 (or the pseudogene TRBV3-2) and TRBJ2-7; D is unresolved. The CDR3 is 14 amino acids. Germline values: CDR1 LGHDT, CDR2 YNNKEL (reference sequence). V was trimmed by 2 bases and J by 3 bases, leaving 11 bases between them. CDR3 bases: TGTGCCAGCAGCCAAAATCCAGCAAACTACGAGCAGTACTTC. Translation gives CASSQNPANYEQYF.

The rearrangement uses TRBV28 and TRBJ2-3; D gene uncertain. Trimming removed 3 bases at V and 9 bases at J, with 13 bases between. Germline CDR1 and CDR2: MDHEN and SYDVKM. The CDR3 consists of 13 residues. CDR3 DNA sequence: TGTGCCAGCAGTTTGAACGCCCAAGGGACGCAGTATTTT. Encoded protein: CASSLNAQGTQYF.

The V and J genes are TRBV18 and TRBJ2-3; weak D call: TRBD2 (7 bases). The CDR3 has 18 residues. Germline V CDR1 and CDR2: KGHSH, LQKENI. Trimming took off 3 bases at V and 0 bases at J, with 19 bases between the two ends. The CDR3 DNA reads TGTGCCAGCTCACCGCTCCCTAGGGGGGGCGCTAGCACAGATACGCAGTATTTT. Encoded protein: CASSPLPRGGASTDTQYF. Based on the CDR3 plus reference TRBV18 and TRBJ2-3, the full variable domain is NAGVMQNPRHLVRRRGQEARLRCSPMKGHSHVYWYRQLPEEGLKFMVYLQKENIIDESGMPKERFSAEFPKEGPSILRIQQVVRGDSAAYFCASSPLPRGGASTDTQYFGPGTRLTVL.

V and J are TRBV19 and TRBJ2-6; the D is unclear. Germline V gene data show CDR1 as LNHDA and CDR2 as SQIVND (reference sequence). The CDR3 loop spans 16 amino acids. Trimming cost V 3 bases and J 2 bases, with 11 bases left between them. The CDR3 region is CASSIVRGAGANVLTF. CDR3 nucleotides: TGTGCCAGTAGTATTGTACGTGGGGCTGGGGCCAACGTCCTGACTTTC.

This clone was observed a single time. The genes are TRBV28 and TRBJ1-3, with a tentative D call TRBD1 (6 bases). Germline CDR1 reads MDHEN; CDR2 reads SYDVKM. V shed 4 bases and J shed 4 bases, with 11 bases lying between them. The CDR3 contains 14 residues. This CDR3 is CASSSTGIGNTIYF. The DNA for the CDR3 is TGTGCCAGCAGTTCAACAGGGATCGGAAACACCATATATTTT.

V is TRBV18 and J is TRBJ2-5; D remains unclear. Trimming pared 2 bases from V and 2 bases from J, leaving 3 bases between. Germline V lookup: CDR1 KGHSH, CDR2 LQKENI. The CDR3 is made up of 12 amino acids. The CDR3 DNA follows: TGTGCCAGCTCACCAGGGCAAGAGACCCAGTACTTC. Protein sequence: CASSPGQETQYF.

J is TRBJ1-4 and V is TRBV5-1; 9 bases are shared with TRBD1. The CDR3 totals 15 residues. The germline gives CDR1 SGHRS, CDR2 YFSETQ. V lost 1 base to trimming and J lost 3 bases; unmatched junction nucleotides: 1. The CDR3 DNA reads as TGCGCCAGCAGCTTGAGACAGGGGGCTAATGAAAAACTGTTTTTT. It codes for CASSLRQGANEKLFF.

This chain joins TRBV7-9 and TRBJ1-1, with unresolved D. The germline V and J ends were trimmed by 5 bases and 10 bases, with 23 bases remaining between them. Looked up from germline, CDR1 is SEHNR and CDR2 is FQNEAQ (reference sequence). The CDR3 has 15 residues. The CDR3 region has the DNA TGTGCCAGCAGCCCAATGACGGTCGGAACACTGTCAGCTTTCTTT. It codes for CASSPMTVGTLSAFF.

With respect to this clone: Other nucleotide sequences from this sample produce the same CDR3. The J gene is TRBJ1-1, the V gene TRBV6-5; 7 bases line up with TRBD1. V lost 5 bases, J lost 6 bases, and 12 bases stayed unmatched. This CDR3 is 15 amino acids long. Germline V gene lookup returns CDR1 MNHEY and CDR2 SVGAGI. The CDR3 region is CASSPPRGRPSEAFF. The CDR3 nucleotides are TGTGCCAGCAGTCCCCCCAGGGGGAGGCCGTCTGAAGCTTTCTTT.

As DNA, the CDR3 is TGCAGCTCACAAGCGGGGAGGGTGAACACTGAAGCTTTCTTT. Translation gives CSSQAGRVNTEAFF. The chain has TRBV29-1 and TRBJ1-1; D not certain. The CDR3 consists of 14 residues. CDR1 SQVTM and CDR2 ANQGSEA come from the germline V gene. V lost 8 bases and J lost 0, with 16 bases in between.

V gene TRBV28 combines with J gene TRBJ2-3; D is perhaps TRBD1 (5 bases). CDR3 size: 18 residues. Germline V gene lookup returns CDR1 MDHEN and CDR2 SYDVKM. Trimming left V 7 bases short and J 5 bases short, with 28 bases between. For the CDR3, the DNA is TGTGCCAGCATGCCCCCTGGGGCCCAGGACAACCCCAGAGATACGCAGTATTTT. This encodes CASMPPGAQDNPRDTQYF.

This clone showed up just once. V is TRBV15 and J is TRBJ2-7; no reliable D call. The V end lost 1 base, the J end lost 0 bases, and 4 bases lay between the germline ends. This CDR3 is 13 amino acids long. Germline V lookup: CDR1 LNHNV, CDR2 YYDKDF (reference sequence). The CDR3 sequence is CATSRGFSYEQYF. CDR3 sequence (DNA): TGTGCCACCAGCAGAGGCTTCTCCTACGAGCAGTACTTC.

The chain links TRBV7-9 to TRBJ2-5; 7 positions agree with TRBD2. CDR1 is SEHNR and CDR2 is FQNEAQ in the germline V gene (reference sequence). After removal of 1 base from V and 1 base from J, the junction contained 3 bases not matched to a gene. The CDR3 is 15 amino acids. The CDR3: CASSLGLAVQETQYF. The CDR3 DNA reads as TGTGCCAGCAGCTTAGGCCTAGCGGTCCAAGAGACCCAGTACTTC.

CDR3 in amino acids: CASSVTGETQYF. The CDR3 coding sequence is TGTGCCAGTAGCGTAACCGGAGAGACCCAGTACTTC. V and J are TRBV2 and TRBJ2-5, with D possibly being TRBD2 (5 bases). Germline CDR1 and CDR2: SNHLY and FYNNEI. Trimming stripped 9 bases from V and 4 bases from J, with 12 bases between. The CDR3 spans 12 residues. Filled out from reference TRBV2 and TRBJ2-5, the complete variable domain reads EPEVTQTPSHQVTQMGQEVILRCVPISNHLYFYWYRQILGQKVEFLVSFYNNEISEKSEIFDDQFSVERPDGSNFTLKIRSTKLEDSAMYFCASSVTGETQYFGPGTRLLVL.

The chain joins TRBV3-1 (or the pseudogene TRBV3-2) to TRBJ2-5; the D call may be TRBD1 or TRBD2 (5 bases each). Trimming took 6 bases from V and 4 from J, leaving 15 bases between them. CDR1 is LGHDT, CDR2 YNNKEL, per germline (reference sequence). This CDR3 contains 14 residues. The DNA for the CDR3 is TGTGCCAGCAGTTCCGGGACCAACCTAGAGACCCAGTACTTC. It is translated as CASSSGTNLETQYF.

This sequence joins TRBV6-4 and TRBJ2-1; D is uncertain. This CDR3 spans 13 amino acids. Trimming took off 2 bases at V and 7 bases at J, with 9 bases between the two ends. Germline values: CDR1 MRHNA, CDR2 SNTAGT. The CDR3 is CASSDVPFNEQFF. CDR3 coding DNA: TGTGCCAGCAGTGACGTTCCGTTTAATGAGCAGTTCTTC.

The chain couples TRBV6-6 to TRBJ2-7; 9 bases match TRBD2. Germline trimming cut 5 bases from V and 4 bases from J; bases unmatched to any gene: 9. The CDR3 totals 15 residues. Germline lookup yields CDR1 MNHNY and CDR2 SVGAGI (reference sequence). CDR3 sequence reads: CASSPDAGGRYEQYF. The CDR3 nucleotides read TGTGCCAGCAGTCCCGACGCGGGAGGGCGATACGAGCAGTACTTC.

The chain has TRBV11-2 and TRBJ1-2; no reliable D call. The CDR3 is 14 residues long. Germline V gene data show CDR1 as SGHAT and CDR2 as FQNNGV. V was clipped by 1 base and J by 4 bases, with 10 bases between them. CDR3 in DNA: TGTGCCAGCAGCTTAGTTCCGCAAAGCTATGGCTACACCTTC. It specifies CASSLVPQSYGYTF.